This T cell receptor beta chain comes out of a study of T cells in Graves' hyperthyroidism and ophthalmopathy. Broader study findings: Blood samples included most of the expanded thyroid clonotypes exceeding 0.001.

Aged 18 to 65, the patients had hyperthyroidism that was newly diagnosed and had lasted under 2 months. Pregnant or lactating patients were excluded, as were those with uncontrolled infection or other autoimmune disease. This clonotype was seen at least ten times. The antigen remains unidentified. RNA transcripts were the template for amplifying TCR beta CDR3 regions. The TCR CDR3 was amplified in a first-round RT-PCR using the HTBI primer set. TCRdb re-derived calls from the multiplex PCR reads in MiXCR, one entry per CDR3 protein. The sample lists approximately 590,000 distinct CDR3 sequences; more than 45% were seen once. Trimming stripped 2 bases from V and 6 bases from J, with 10 bases between. Germline CDR1 is PRHDT and CDR2 is FYEKMQ (reference sequence). There are 13 residues in the CDR3.

This rearrangement joins TRBV13 to TRBJ1-2; D remains unclear. The sample was peripheral blood or thyroid tissue (not recorded which). The source is a woman aged 18-29 years with Graves' hyperthyroidism. The CDR3 DNA reads TGTGCCAGCAGCTTATTACGGGCTCATGGCTACACCTTC. Encoded protein: CASSLLRAHGYTF.